Shown below are 10 T cell receptor beta chains from a single sample sequenced in a study of neoadjuvant anti-PD-1 for oral cavity cancer. Profiling relied on immunoSEQ multiplex PCR, and the TCRdb table lists in-frame clones only, not all of them. Here the sample spans about 14,000 clones, around 70% being singletons. The time point is: after neoadjuvant nivolumab, at surgical resection. Sequences were derived from PBMCs, sampled after nivolumab (anti-PD-1) treatment. The receptor source for this set is a person between 35 and 79 years old with oral cavity squamous cell carcinoma.

The chain employs TRBV4-1 and TRBJ1-1; 8 bases match TRBD1. CDR1 and CDR2 from the germline V gene are MGHRA and YSYEKL. The CDR3 consists of 15 residues. The V and J ends lost 5 bases and 1 base, in that order; junction bases with no gene match: 6. CDR3 residues: CASSGHRGTNTEAFF. CDR3 nucleotide sequence: TGCGCCAGCAGCGGTCACAGGGGGACGAACACTGAAGCTTTCTTT.

This clone was found once. The chain recombines TRBV4-1 with TRBJ1-2; 9 bases map to TRBD1. J gave up 4 bases and V 2 bases, and 14 bases lay outside the gene matches. CDR3 length: 18 residues. Germline V gene data show CDR1 as MGHRA and CDR2 as YSYEKL. The CDR3 DNA follows: TGCGCCAGCAGCCAAAACCTCGGGACAGGGAAAGTCAGCTATGGCTACACCTTC. It is translated as CASSQNLGTGKVSYGYTF.

The chain uses TRBV19 and TRBJ2-5, with D unresolved. V was shortened by 3 bases and J by 5 bases, with 13 bases between the two germline ends. Germline-derived CDR1 and CDR2 are LNHDA and SQIVND (reference sequence). This CDR3 has 14 residues. The CDR3 DNA reads as TGTGCCAGTAGTATCCTCCTGTCTGAGGAGACCCAGTACTTC. This codes for CASSILLSEETQYF.

The sample holds a few counts of this clone. The chain links TRBV28 to TRBJ2-2; 12 nucleotides match TRBD2. The V segment lost 6 bases and the J segment 5 bases; nucleotides outside the gene matches: 4. Germline lookup yields CDR1 MDHEN and CDR2 SYDVKM. This CDR3 has 15 residues. The CDR3 here is CASSRTSGKTGELFF. In nucleotides, the CDR3 is TGTGCCAGCAGCCGGACTAGCGGGAAAACCGGGGAGCTGTTTTTT.

A few counts support this clone. The V call is TRBV6-1, the J call TRBJ1-3; possible D gene TRBD1, 6 bases. V was trimmed by 7 bases and J by 3 bases, leaving 10 bases between them. This CDR3 comprises 13 residues. CDR1 MNHNS and CDR2 SASEGT come from the germline V gene. The CDR3 DNA sequence: TGTGCCAGCATTACAGGGAATGGAAACACCATATATTTT. Translating it yields CASITGNGNTIYF.

This chain connects TRBV23-1 to TRBJ1-3; maybe TRBD1 (5 bases). TRBV23-1 is sorted into the ORF group, with uncertain function. The CDR3 has 16 amino acids. The V end lost 0 bases, the J end lost 4 bases, and 13 bases lay between the germline ends. Written as DNA, the CDR3 is TGCGCCAGCAGTCAATCGGGGGAGGAGACGGGAAACACCATATATTTT. Protein sequence: CASSQSGEETGNTIYF.

The sample holds one count of this clone. The chain recombines TRBV5-1 with TRBJ2-1; TRBD1 or TRBD2 may be the D gene (5 bases each). V was cut by 0 bases and J by 6 bases, with 16 bases left in between. Per the germline V gene, CDR1 is SGHRS and CDR2 is YFSETQ. CDR3 length: 16 residues. The CDR3 coding sequence is TGCGCCAGCAGCTTGGTGTCCGGGACCGAGGGCAATGAGCAGTTCTTC. Residues: CASSLVSGTEGNEQFF.

The CDR3 nucleotides read TGCGCCAGCCGACAGGACAGCCATACGCAGTATTTT. Protein product: CASRQDSHTQYF. The genes are TRBV5-1 and TRBJ2-3, with a possible D match to TRBD1 (6 bases). Germline values: CDR1 SGHRS, CDR2 YFSETQ. CDR3 length equals 12 residues. The V end lost 7 bases, the J end lost 7 bases, and 13 bases lay between the germline ends.

This sequence joins TRBV7-3 and TRBJ2-1; TRBD1 agrees at 7 bases. CDR1 is SGHTA and CDR2 is FQGTGA in the germline V gene. After removal of 0 bases from V and 3 bases from J, the junction contained 8 bases not matched to a gene. This CDR3 has 17 amino acids. The CDR3 sequence: CASSLTGGQAFYNEQFF. CDR3 DNA sequence: TGTGCCAGCAGCTTAACGGGCGGACAGGCTTTCTACAATGAGCAGTTCTTC.

The rearrangement joins TRBV2 to TRBJ1-5; 8 positions agree with TRBD1. CDR3 length: 15 residues. Looked up from germline, CDR1 is SNHLY and CDR2 is FYNNEI. Trimming took 2 bases from V and 7 from J; bases not matched to a gene: 7. The CDR3 is CASSERAGGAQPQHF. CDR3 in DNA: TGTGCCAGCAGTGAAAGGGCAGGGGGCGCGCAGCCCCAGCATTTT.